This T cell receptor (beta chain) was captured by sequencing in a study of blood T cell repertoires in COVID-19. Whole-study context: Acute and convalescent COVID-19 specimens originated in the United States, Italy and Spain. PBMCs, B-cell-depleted T cells, or T cells were the source of the cDNA or gDNA that made up the material.

Original processing methods: The assay estimated nucleated cells by amplifying reference gene primers. Data came from immunoSEQ multiplex PCR; TCRdb stores just in-frame clones and leaves some out. The D gene and trimming were derived from the DNA, and the V and J assignments and clone size from that table. In the table there are about 26,000 clones, around 93% of which are singletons. The V end lost 0 bases, the J end lost 0 bases, and 8 bases lay between the germline ends. Germline V gives CDR1 SGHKS, CDR2 YYEKEE (reference sequence). CDR3 size: 15 residues. The chain employs TRBV5-5 and TRBJ2-3, with D uncertain. The TCR sequence derives from a human donor in a cohort sampled during active COVID-19. Input material: peripheral blood. CDR3 sequence (DNA): TGTGCCAGCAGCTTGGCAGGTTACAGCACAGATACGCAGTATTTT. Translated, it gives CASSLAGYSTDTQYF.